The 20 T cell receptor beta chains listed next were all sequenced from one sample in a study of blood T cell repertoires in COVID-19. Using immunoSEQ multiplex PCR, the repertoire was profiled, and TCRdb retains in-frame clones only, with some absent. The sample contains tens of thousands of clones, about 80% of which appear only once. The sample comprised peripheral blood. The source of these receptors is a man between 50 and 59 years old with acute or convalescent COVID-19.

The V gene is TRBV7-9, the J gene TRBJ1-2, with a possible D match to TRBD1 (6 bases). The CDR3 covers 14 residues. Germline CDR1 SEHNR, CDR2 FQNEAQ (reference sequence). With 5 bases removed from V and 8 bases from J, the gap between germline ends came to 18 bases. In nucleotides, the CDR3 is TGTGCCAGCAGCCGAACTACAGGGAAGGAGGGCTACACCTTC. Its translation: CASSRTTGKEGYTF.

The rearrangement joins TRBV9 to TRBJ2-1, with D hard to call. Trimming took off 0 bases at V and 1 base at J, with 8 bases between the two ends. The germline V gene encodes CDR1 SGDLS and CDR2 YYNGEE. The length of the CDR3 is 15 residues. CDR3 region: CASSVAGYSYNEQFF. As DNA, the CDR3 is TGTGCCAGCAGCGTAGCCGGGTATTCCTACAATGAGCAGTTCTTC.

This clone was seen just once. The genes are TRBV18 and TRBJ1-1; 7 bases fit TRBD1. This CDR3 is 14 amino acids long. The ends lost 4 bases at V and 5 bases at J; junction bases unmatched: 7. The germline gives CDR1 KGHSH, CDR2 LQKENI. The CDR3 sequence: CASSLTGTMTEAFF. CDR3 in DNA: TGTGCCAGCTCACTGACAGGGACCATGACTGAAGCTTTCTTT.

CDR3 in amino acids: CATSDPRTGGPYEAFF. CDR3 in DNA: TGTGCCACCAGTGATCCCCGAACAGGGGGCCCCTATGAAGCTTTCTTT. The V and J genes are TRBV24-1 and TRBJ1-1; 9 nucleotides align to TRBD1. Per germline, CDR1 KGHDR and CDR2 SFDVKD. This CDR3 comprises 16 residues. Trimming cost V 3 bases and J 7 bases; bases outside gene matches: 11.

The V gene is TRBV9, the J gene TRBJ1-2, with D possibly being TRBD1 (6 bases). V lost 2 bases, J lost 4 bases, and 12 bases lay in between. The CDR3 has 14 amino acids. CDR1 and CDR2 (germline): SGDLS, YYNGEE. CDR3 nucleotides: TGTGCCAGCAGCGTTGGACAGCTGTCCTATGGCTACACCTTC. Amino acids: CASSVGQLSYGYTF.

The chain joins TRBV30 to TRBJ1-5; D is uncertain. The CDR3 has 13 residues. Germline V gene lookup returns CDR1 GTSNPN and CDR2 SVGIG (reference sequence). Trimming removed 0 bases from V and 6 bases from J, with 9 bases in between. The CDR3 DNA reads as TGTGCCTGGAGTGTAGGTGGGCCTCAGCCCCAGCATTTT. Protein sequence: CAWSVGGPQPQHF.

This clone was recorded only once. CDR3 sequence: CASSFGRTPTNEKLFF. Written as DNA, the CDR3 is TGTGCCAGCAGCTTTGGGCGGACTCCAACTAATGAAAAACTGTTTTTT. The rearrangement links TRBV7-9 to TRBJ1-4; D unclear. Looked up from germline, CDR1 is SEHNR and CDR2 is FQNEAQ (reference sequence). The CDR3 loop spans 16 amino acids. V lost 3 bases and J 0 bases, leaving 11 bases between the germline ends.

The V gene is TRBV7-8, the J gene TRBJ2-1, with 8 bases matching TRBD2. V dropped 4 bases and J dropped 0; count of bases not matched to a gene: 8. CDR1 and CDR2 (germline): SGHVS, FQNEAQ. The CDR3 length is 17 residues. The CDR3 protein is CASSSPAGAPSYNEQFF. Written as DNA, the CDR3 is TGTGCCAGCAGCTCCCCAGCGGGGGCTCCCTCCTACAATGAGCAGTTCTTC.

This clone was seen only a few times. The chain recombines TRBV19 with TRBJ2-3; 13 positions match TRBD2. The CDR3 is 17 residues long. V lost 6 bases, J lost 4 bases, and 10 bases stayed unmatched. CDR1 is LNHDA and CDR2 is SQIVND in the germline V gene (reference sequence). CDR3 region: CASSHFGLAGVADTQYF. The CDR3 DNA reads as TGTGCCAGTAGCCACTTCGGACTAGCGGGAGTCGCAGATACGCAGTATTTT.

The chain combines TRBV11-2 with TRBJ2-7, with 8 nucleotides matching TRBD2. The CDR3 runs to 13 residues. Germline assignment: CDR1 SGHAT and CDR2 FQNNGV. The V gene end was trimmed by 7 bases and the J gene end by 6 bases; junction bases not matched to a gene: 8. The DNA of the CDR3 is TGTGCCAGCACCCCACAGCGGGGGAGCGAGCAGTACTTC. Translating gives CASTPQRGSEQYF.

This chain links TRBV5-4 with TRBJ2-5, with 11 bases aligning to TRBD2. The junction had 10 bases not matched to a gene; V was cut back by 4 bases and J by 5 bases. CDR3 length: 16 residues. Per the germline V gene, CDR1 is SGHNT and CDR2 is YYREEE (reference sequence). Written as DNA, the CDR3 is TGTGCCAGCAGCCCGGGGACTAGCGGTCCCCTGGAGACCCAGTACTTC. Its translation is CASSPGTSGPLETQYF.

The chain has TRBV19 and TRBJ1-1; TRBD1 might be the D (5 bases). V gave up 8 bases and J gave up 1 base, with 14 bases separating them. The CDR3 sequence is 14 residues long. Germline loops: CDR1 LNHDA, CDR2 SQIVND (reference sequence). The CDR3 reads CASRLRGGNTEAFF. CDR3 bases: TGTGCCAGTCGCCTACGGGGGGGGAACACTGAAGCTTTCTTT.

This clone was observed a handful of times. The chain recombines TRBV6-2 or TRBV6-3 with TRBJ2-5; D may be TRBD2 (6 bases). The germline V and J ends were trimmed by 5 bases and 1 base, with 8 bases remaining between them. Looked up from germline, CDR1 is MNHEY and CDR2 is SVGEGT. CDR3 size: 13 residues. Written as DNA, the CDR3 is TGTGCCAGCAGTCGGGAGTTCCAAGAGACCCAGTACTTC. Its protein product is CASSREFQETQYF.

V and J are TRBV6-5 and TRBJ1-4, with D tentatively TRBD1 (6 bases). Germline-derived CDR1 and CDR2 are MNHEY and SVGAGI. V dropped 6 bases and J dropped 6 bases, with 14 bases sitting between them. The CDR3 extends over 14 amino acids. CDR3 bases: TGTGCCAGCAGCCACCGGGACACCGATGAAAAACTGTTTTTT. Encoded protein: CASSHRDTDEKLFF.

The V and J genes are TRBV5-4 and TRBJ2-6, with 9 bases identical to TRBD2. With V trimmed by 7 bases and J by 0 bases, 14 bases remained unmatched. Germline V gives CDR1 SGHNT, CDR2 YYREEE (reference sequence). The CDR3 extends over 19 amino acids. The CDR3 reads CASVDKRAGGLSGANVLTF. CDR3 nucleotides: TGTGCCAGCGTGGACAAGAGAGCGGGGGGACTCTCTGGGGCCAACGTCCTGACTTTC.

The chain links TRBV7-9 to TRBJ2-7; perhaps TRBD1 as D (6 bases). This CDR3 has 13 amino acids. Trimming took 7 bases from V and 2 from J, leaving 12 bases between them. CDR1 and CDR2 from the germline V gene are SEHNR and FQNEAQ (reference sequence). As DNA, the CDR3 is TGTGCCAGCATCAGGACAGACCCCTACGAGCAGTACTTC. Protein: CASIRTDPYEQYF.

The chain links TRBV11-3 to TRBJ2-3; the D gene is possibly TRBD1 (6 bases). This CDR3 is built from 15 residues. Deletions cut 5 bases from V and 1 base from J, with 13 bases between. Germline V gene lookup returns CDR1 SGHNT and CDR2 YENEEA. CDR3 sequence (DNA): TGTGCCAGCAGCCAACGGCCAGGGGGCACAGATACGCAGTATTTT. It translates to CASSQRPGGTDTQYF. Full variable domain (missing parts from reference TRBV11-3 and TRBJ2-3): EAGVVQSPRYKIIEKKQPVAFWCNPISGHNTLYWYLQNLGQGPELLIRYENEEAVDDSQLPKDRFSAERLKGVDSTLKIQPAELGDSAVYLCASSQRPGGTDTQYFGPGTRLTVL.

The chain combines TRBV7-8 with TRBJ2-1, with D tentatively TRBD2 (7 bases). V was shortened by 5 bases and J by 0 bases, with 17 bases between the two germline ends. Germline V CDR1 and CDR2: SGHVS, FQNEAQ. The CDR3 runs to 17 residues. Here the CDR3 DNA reads TGTGCCAGCAGCCGACGCAATGGGGGGGCCTCCTACAATGAGCAGTTCTTC. Its translation: CASSRRNGGASYNEQFF.

J is TRBJ1-2 and V is TRBV10-3; the D is unclear. Per germline, CDR1 ENHRY and CDR2 SYGVKD. CDR3 length: 14 residues. Trimming left V 3 bases short and J 4 bases short, with 12 bases between. CDR3 nucleotide sequence: TGTGCCATCAGTGAAGACACCTCTCGCTATGGCTACACCTTC. It translates to CAISEDTSRYGYTF.

The chain joins TRBV5-4 to TRBJ2-1, with 13 bases identical to TRBD2. The CDR3 runs 17 residues. CDR1 is SGHNT and CDR2 is YYREEE in the germline V gene (reference sequence). V shed 4 bases, J shed 9 bases, and the junction held 13 bases outside the gene matches. Here the CDR3 reads CASSPYTSGGARVEQFF. The CDR3 region has the DNA TGTGCCAGCAGCCCGTACACTAGCGGGGGGGCACGGGTTGAGCAGTTCTTC.